This T cell receptor beta chain stems from a study of a mutant IDH1 vaccine in newly diagnosed glioma. As for the study in general: Patients were started on vaccination 4-6 weeks after radiotherapy alone, or with temozolomide cycles. Patients had received radiotherapy, temozolomide, or both previously, most receiving both.

Time point denoted: week 23, last vaccination. Every single dose of the vaccine, 300 ug of mutant IDH1 20-mer peptide, came with topical imiquimod. With respect to this clone: Its antigen is still unknown. At one end the junction does not follow the germline gene, possibly because of a read error.

Measured with immunoSEQ multiplex PCR; TCRdb has only the in-frame clones, and not every one. This sample carries about 60,000 clones, 75% to 90% of them seen once, and the ten largest clones take 13%. Study findings and constraints: Pseudoprogression seemingly bore no relation to changes in top peripheral T cell clonotypes. Altogether, about 95% of patients exhibited vaccine-induced immune responses.

The clonotype was recovered from a young man with glioma. This specimen was PBMCs, taken from a glioma patient whose treatment included an IDH1 peptide vaccine.

CDR3 DNA sequence: TGTGCCAGCACTCACCGGGACGGGTGGTGGTCCTTC. Residues: CASTHRDGWWSF. V usage is TRBV6-5 and J usage is TRBJ1-2; maybe TRBD1 (5 bases). Germline CDR1 MNHEY, CDR2 SVGAGI. The CDR3 sequence is 12 residues long.